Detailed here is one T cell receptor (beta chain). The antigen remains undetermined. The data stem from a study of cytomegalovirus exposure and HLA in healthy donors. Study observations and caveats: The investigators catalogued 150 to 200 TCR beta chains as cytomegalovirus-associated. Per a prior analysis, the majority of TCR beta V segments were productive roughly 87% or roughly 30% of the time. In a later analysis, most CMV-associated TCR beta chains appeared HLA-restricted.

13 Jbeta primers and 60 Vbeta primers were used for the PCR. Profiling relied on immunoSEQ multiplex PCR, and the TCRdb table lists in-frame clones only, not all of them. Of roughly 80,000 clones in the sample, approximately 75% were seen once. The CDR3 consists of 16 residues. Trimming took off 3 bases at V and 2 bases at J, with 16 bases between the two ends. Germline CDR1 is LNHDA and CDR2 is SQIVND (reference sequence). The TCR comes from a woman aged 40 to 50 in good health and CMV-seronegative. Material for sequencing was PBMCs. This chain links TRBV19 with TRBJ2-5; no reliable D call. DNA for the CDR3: TGTGCCAGTAGTATGCGGAGCCCTGGTGGGCAAGAGACCCAGTACTTC. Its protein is CASSMRSPGGQETQYF.